Below, 9 T cell receptor beta chains from the same sample are listed, as sequenced in a study of T cells in Graves' hyperthyroidism and ophthalmopathy. Amplification of TCR beta CDR3 regions was performed using RNA transcripts as template. The TCR CDR3 first-round RT-PCR relied on the HTBI primer set. TCRdb processed the multiplex PCR reads anew with MiXCR; each CDR3 protein has one entry. The top ten hold more than 7% of the sample, which has approximately 500,000 distinct CDR3 sequences, about half seen once. The material sequenced was peripheral blood or thyroid tissue (not recorded which). The receptors were sampled from a woman aged 18-29 years with Graves' hyperthyroidism.

This clonotype was picked up many times. The chain uses TRBV6-6 and TRBJ1-5, with 7 bases identical to TRBD1. With V trimmed by 6 bases and J by 1 base, 9 bases remained unmatched. CDR3 length equals 16 residues. Germline V gene sequence: CDR1 MNHNY, CDR2 SVGAGI (reference sequence). Here the CDR3 DNA reads TGTGCCAGCAGCCAAAGGGGGCGCGGAAGCAATCAGCCCCAGCATTTT. It yields the protein CASSQRGRGSNQPQHF.

This clonotype was seen only a few times. This CDR3 is CASSELPLTGTDTQYF. The CDR3 coding sequence is TGTGCCAGCAGTGAATTACCCCTTACGGGCACAGATACGCAGTATTTT. The chain couples TRBV25-1 to TRBJ2-3; no definite D call. V was trimmed by 1 base and J by 1 base, leaving 12 bases between them. Germline V CDR1 and CDR2: MGHDK, SYGVNS. There are 16 residues in the CDR3.

This clonotype was seen many times. V gene TRBV4-1 combines with J gene TRBJ2-7; D may be TRBD1 (5 bases). The CDR3 totals 11 residues. V was trimmed by 6 bases and J by 3 bases, leaving 6 bases between them. Per the germline V gene, CDR1 is MGHRA and CDR2 is YSYEKL. The CDR3 here is CASRDNYEQYF. CDR3 nucleotides: TGCGCCAGCAGGGACAACTACGAGCAGTACTTC.

Many counts were recorded for this clonotype. V gene TRBV4-1 combines with J gene TRBJ1-1, with D possibly TRBD1 on 5 matching bases. CDR1 and CDR2 (germline): MGHRA, YSYEKL. The germline V and J ends were trimmed by 1 base and 1 base, with 7 bases remaining between them. This CDR3 spans 14 amino acids. The CDR3 nucleotides are TGCGCCAGCAGCCAAGGGGACTGGAACACTGAAGCTTTCTTT. Its protein is CASSQGDWNTEAFF.

This clonotype has just a few counts. The chain has TRBV25-1 and TRBJ2-7, with 9 bases lining up with TRBD2. With 2 bases clipped from V and 4 bases from J, the junction kept 9 bases outside the gene matches. From germline, CDR1 is MGHDK and CDR2 SYGVNS. The CDR3 is 16 amino acids. CDR3 nucleotide sequence: TGTGCCAGCAGTGAAGGGGCTAGCGGGATTGAATACGAGCAGTACTTC. Its protein is CASSEGASGIEYEQYF.

The chain combines TRBV13 with TRBJ2-6; D possibly corresponds to TRBD2 (5 bases). The CDR3 has 14 residues. Germline CDR1 reads PRHDT; CDR2 reads FYEKMQ (reference sequence). Trimming pared 5 bases from V and 11 bases from J, leaving 16 bases between. CDR3 bases: TGTGCCAGCAGCCCCCCGGGGAGATCCTACGTCCTGACTTTC. This codes for CASSPPGRSYVLTF.

The J gene is TRBJ1-4, the V gene TRBV6-6; unclear D gene. The CDR3 has 14 amino acids. Trimming left V 6 bases short and J 8 bases short, with 16 bases between. Germline V gene data show CDR1 as MNHNY and CDR2 as SVGAGI (reference sequence). The chain's CDR3 is CASRLGPGSEKLFF. CDR3 DNA sequence: TGTGCCAGCAGATTGGGTCCTGGGAGCGAAAAACTGTTTTTT.

The genes are TRBV20-1 and TRBJ1-1; 7 nucleotides agree with TRBD1. Looked up from germline, CDR1 is DFQATT and CDR2 is SNEGSKA (reference sequence). The CDR3 consists of 11 residues. Trimming took 4 bases from V and 8 from J; bases not matched to a gene: 4. The CDR3 DNA reads as TGCAGTGCTAAACAGGGGACCGAAGCTTTCTTT. Amino acids: CSAKQGTEAFF.

This chain joins TRBV19 and TRBJ1-5; 9 positions agree with TRBD1. J lost 0 bases, V lost 5 bases, and 14 bases had no gene match. The CDR3 totals 19 residues. From germline, CDR1 is LNHDA and CDR2 SQIVND (reference sequence). CDR3 in DNA: TGTGCCAGTAGTGTACAGGGGGCCAGGAGACAATATAGCAATCAGCCCCAGCATTTT. Encoded protein: CASSVQGARRQYSNQPQHF.